A single sample is the source of the 18 T cell receptor beta chains below, sequenced in a study of tissue T cells after allogeneic stem cell transplantation. Assay: immunoSEQ multiplex PCR; the TCRdb copy retains only in-frame clones and omits some. The sample contains about 3,300 clones, approximately 70% of which appear only once. The sequenced sample was tissue from the right colon, obtained at autopsy. Receptors were obtained from a male donor aged 60 or over with lung cancer.

V usage is TRBV2 and J usage is TRBJ2-1, with TRBD2 matching over 8 bases. CDR3 length: 15 amino acids. J was trimmed by 10 bases and V by 4 bases; bases with no gene match: 12. In germline, CDR1 is SNHLY, CDR2 FYNNEI. The CDR3 spells CASSGGTRVDEEQFF. The CDR3 nucleotides are TGTGCCAGCAGTGGGGGGACTAGAGTAGACGAAGAGCAGTTCTTC.

This sequence joins TRBV10-3 and TRBJ1-1, with D unclear. Between the trimmed V and J ends, which lost 0 bases and 10 bases, there was a span of 12 bases. The length of the CDR3 is 13 residues. CDR1 and CDR2 (germline): ENHRY, SYGVKD. CDR3 bases: TGTGCCATCAGTGAGTCTCGGGCAGAAGGAGCTTTCTTT. Translated: CAISESRAEGAFF.

This chain connects TRBV9 to TRBJ2-5; 10 bases fit TRBD2. Germline CDR1 is SGDLS and CDR2 is YYNGEE. V shed 0 bases and J 2 bases; nucleotides not matched to a gene: 10. This CDR3 is built from 18 residues. The CDR3 reads CASSVGAGLAESQETQYF. The CDR3 DNA sequence: TGTGCCAGCAGCGTAGGGGCTGGACTAGCGGAGTCACAAGAGACCCAGTACTTC.

J is TRBJ2-7 and V is TRBV3-1 (or the pseudogene TRBV3-2); maybe TRBD1 (6 bases). The CDR3 loop spans 14 amino acids. V lost 4 bases, J lost 1 base, and 11 bases lay in between. Germline-derived CDR1 and CDR2 are LGHDT and YNNKEL (reference sequence). CDR3 DNA sequence: TGTGCCAGCAGCCCCTTTGACAGGTCCTACGAGCAGTACTTC. Protein sequence: CASSPFDRSYEQYF.

This clone was recorded a few times. This chain connects TRBV29-1 to TRBJ2-2; TRBD2 agrees at 10 bases. The CDR3 is 14 amino acids. CDR1 and CDR2 (germline): SQVTM, ANQGSEA. V lost 7 bases to trimming and J lost 4 bases; unmatched junction nucleotides: 6. The CDR3 region has the DNA TGCAGCGCTGTAGCGGGAGGAAGCACCGGGGAGCTGTTTTTT. Its translation: CSAVAGGSTGELFF.

The chain is built from TRBV6-2 or TRBV6-3 and TRBJ1-1; perhaps TRBD1 as D (5 bases). Trimming stripped 5 bases from V and 1 base from J, with 14 bases between. Germline V gene data show CDR1 as MNHEY and CDR2 as SVGEGT. The CDR3 contains 15 residues. The CDR3 protein is CASSTTLGGNTEAFF. The DNA for the CDR3 is TGTGCCAGCAGTACGACCCTGGGGGGGAACACTGAAGCTTTCTTT.

J is TRBJ2-3 and V is TRBV11-3; no clear D. The CDR3 is made up of 13 amino acids. Germline-derived CDR1 and CDR2 are SGHNT and YENEEA. V lost 5 bases to trimming and J lost 4 bases, with 10 bases between them. This CDR3 reads CASSDGDADTQYF. The CDR3 nucleotides are TGTGCCAGCAGCGATGGGGATGCAGATACGCAGTATTTT.

The chain is built from TRBV6-2 or TRBV6-3 and TRBJ2-1, with 11 nucleotides matching TRBD2. Unmatched junction bases numbered 9, after V lost 4 bases and J lost 7 bases. Germline V gene lookup returns CDR1 MNHEY and CDR2 SVGEGT. The CDR3 has 16 residues. CDR3 sequence reads: CASSSLSGRARNEQFF. CDR3 nucleotides: TGTGCCAGCAGTTCCCTTAGCGGGAGGGCCCGGAATGAGCAGTTCTTC.

The gene calls are TRBV27 and TRBJ2-3, with a weak D call TRBD1 (6 bases). From germline, CDR1 is MNHEY and CDR2 SMNVEV (reference sequence). The germline V and J ends were trimmed by 0 bases and 4 bases, with 14 bases remaining between them. The CDR3 runs to 16 residues. The CDR3 nucleotides read TGTGCCAGCAGTTTATCAAATGTACAGGGTCCAGATACGCAGTATTTT. Translating gives CASSLSNVQGPDTQYF.

The CDR3 loop is CASSDYFSGELFF. The CDR3 DNA sequence: TGTGCCAGCAGTGACTATTTCTCCGGGGAGCTGTTTTTT. The chain uses TRBV13 and TRBJ2-2; tentative D call: TRBD2 (5 bases). This CDR3 is built from 13 residues. V gave up 6 bases and J gave up 6 bases, with 11 bases separating them. CDR1 PRHDT and CDR2 FYEKMQ come from the germline V gene (reference sequence).

V and J are TRBV15 and TRBJ2-7; tentatively, D is TRBD1 (5 bases). The V gene lost 3 bases and the J gene lost 6 bases, with 12 bases spanning the gap. The CDR3 length is 13 residues. Germline V gene data show CDR1 as LNHNV and CDR2 as YYDKDF (reference sequence). This CDR3 is CATSRGQGGEQYF. The CDR3 coding sequence is TGTGCCACCAGCAGGGGTCAGGGTGGCGAGCAGTACTTC.

The chain employs TRBV7-2 and TRBJ2-2, with 8 bases matching TRBD1. The CDR3 extends over 15 amino acids. CDR1 and CDR2 (germline): SGHTA, FQGNSA. Trimming cost V 5 bases and J 6 bases; bases outside gene matches: 8. The CDR3 nucleotides read TGTGCCAGCAGCCCGCCGGGACAGGTACCCGGGGAGCTGTTTTTT. It codes for CASSPPGQVPGELFF.

This chain links TRBV3-1 (or the pseudogene TRBV3-2) with TRBJ2-7; TRBD2 aligns across 7 bases. Germline V CDR1 and CDR2: LGHDT, YNNKEL (reference sequence). V lost 1 base and J lost 4; bases outside the gene matches: 7. The CDR3 extends over 15 amino acids. In nucleotides, the CDR3 is TGTGCCAGCAGCCAAGGGCTAGCGGAGGTTTACGAGCAGTACTTC. Translating gives CASSQGLAEVYEQYF.

The chain recombines TRBV27 with TRBJ2-1; D unclear. The CDR3 is made up of 15 amino acids. From germline, CDR1 is MNHEY and CDR2 SMNVEV (reference sequence). The germline V and J ends were trimmed by 6 bases and 1 base, with 13 bases remaining between them. The CDR3 DNA reads TGTGCCAGCAGCTCCTCGGTTGGATCCTACAATGAGCAGTTCTTC. Translated, it gives CASSSSVGSYNEQFF.

By sample share, this clone is large. This rearrangement joins TRBV19 to TRBJ1-6; no clear D. The V end lost 5 bases, the J end lost 5 bases, and 13 bases lay between the germline ends. The CDR3 covers 15 residues. Per germline, CDR1 LNHDA and CDR2 SQIVND (reference sequence). This chain's CDR3 is CASSATSENNSPLHF. Written as DNA, the CDR3 is TGTGCCAGTAGTGCCACGTCAGAAAATAATTCACCCCTCCACTTT.

CDR3 residues: CASSPHPGPQHF. CDR3 coding DNA: TGTGCCAGCAGCCCACACCCTGGGCCCCAGCATTTT. The chain is built from TRBV21-1 and TRBJ1-5; the DNA was not used to check the table's D call, TRBD1. TRBV21-1 is labeled a pseudogene. CDR3 length: 12 residues.

A few counts support this clone. The J gene is TRBJ2-1, the V gene TRBV6-1; maybe TRBD2 (7 bases). The germline V gene has CDR1 MNHNS and CDR2 SASEGT. The V gene lost 2 bases and the J gene lost 7 bases, with 18 bases spanning the gap. This CDR3 comprises 16 residues. Here the CDR3 DNA reads TGTGCCAGCAGTGAATGGGGTGGGGGGGCGTTTAATGAGCAGTTCTTC. Amino acid sequence: CASSEWGGGAFNEQFF.

In nucleotides, the CDR3 is TGTGCCAGCAGCTGGCGATCGTCGGAGACCCAGTACTTC. It specifies CASSWRSSETQYF. The chain is built from TRBV5-6 and TRBJ2-5, with no clear D. The CDR3 has 13 amino acids. Trimming left V 3 bases short and J 5 bases short, with 11 bases between. Germline V gene data show CDR1 as SGHDT and CDR2 as YYEEEE.